The rows below give T cell receptor beta chains drawn from one sample of a study of graft-versus-host responses after intestinal transplantation. Profiling relied on immunoSEQ multiplex PCR, and the TCRdb table lists in-frame clones only, not all of them. The table includes 84,000 or so clones, about nine tenths detected once. No antigen has been assigned to these receptors. The source was unstimulated CD4+ T cells sorted from spleen or lymph node cells, collected before intestinal transplant. The receptors come from a human donor who received an intestinal transplant. Each CDR3 is given with its conserved first and last residue. A D gene is named only where the DNA matches it firmly. Clone size is stated in some rows and not others, as once, few, many or a class when expanded.

j_gene	d_gene	v_gene	abundance	CDR3aa	CDR3nt
TRBJ1-5	NA	TRBV5-4	NA	CASSCGVDSTHWPQHF	TGTGCCAGCAGCTGCGGGGTCGACAGCACCCACTGGCCCCAGCATTTT
TRBJ1-4	NA	TRBV11-2	NA	CASSPRLDDEKLFF	TGTGCCAGCAGCCCAAGACTCGATGATGAAAAACTGTTTTTT
TRBJ2-6	NA	TRBV21-1	NA	CASSKGAGDASGANVLTF	TGTGCCAGCAGCAAAGGCGCAGGGGATGCTTCTGGGGCCAACGTCCTGACTTTC
TRBJ2-3	NA	TRBV9	NA	CASSVEIITDTQYF	TGTGCCAGCAGCGTAGAAATTATCACAGATACGCAGTATTTT
TRBJ2-1	TRBD1	TRBV28	NA	CASSLFAGGFGEQFF	TGTGCCAGCAGTTTGTTCGCAGGGGGATTTGGTGAGCAGTTCTTC
TRBJ2-3	NA	TRBV5-1	NA	CASSARTGTSTDTQYF	TGCGCCAGCAGCGCACGGACGGGCACTAGCACAGATACGCAGTATTTT
TRBJ2-1	TRBD2	TRBV30	NA	CAWRVTSGPYNEQFF	TGTGCCTGGAGGGTTACTAGCGGTCCCTACAATGAGCAGTTCTTC
TRBJ2-1	TRBD2	TRBV5-1	once	CASSTLAGRGNEQFF	TGCGCCAGCAGCACGCTAGCGGGAAGGGGGAATGAGCAGTTCTTC
TRBJ2-1	TRBD2	TRBV13	once	CASSLERGVRYNEQFF	TGTGCCAGCAGCTTAGAGCGGGGGGTACGGTACAATGAGCAGTTCTTC
TRBJ2-3	NA	TRBV4-2	NA	CASSARDTQYF	TGTGCCAGCAGCGCACGGGATACGCAGTATTTT
TRBJ1-2	NA	TRBV2	NA	CASRTRDVNYGYTF	TGTGCCAGCAGGACGAGGGACGTTAACTATGGCTACACCTTC
TRBJ1-5	NA	TRBV20-1	NA	CSAGTAQPQHF	TGCAGTGCTGGGACGGCTCAGCCCCAGCATTTT
TRBJ1-4	TRBD1	TRBV29-1	NA	CSAIDRGRNEKLFF	TGCAGCGCCATCGACAGGGGTAGAAATGAAAAACTGTTTTTT
TRBJ2-1	NA	TRBV4-1	NA	CASSQGRASSSYNEQFF	TGCGCCAGCAGCCAAGGCCGGGCTTCCAGCTCCTACAATGAGCAGTTCTTC
TRBJ1-1	NA	TRBV30	NA	CAWMKPLMNTEAFF	TGTGCCTGGATGAAGCCCCTTATGAACACTGAAGCTTTCTTT
TRBJ1-1	NA	TRBV20-1	NA	CSYASSFEAFF	TGCAGTTACGCGAGTTCATTTGAAGCTTTCTTT
TRBJ1-2	NA	TRBV6-1	NA	CAAGTELNYGYTF	TGTGCCGCAGGGACGGAACTTAACTATGGCTACACCTTC
TRBJ2-7	TRBD2	TRBV30	once	CACRGVRDEQYF	TGTGCCTGTCGGGGGGTTAGAGACGAGCAGTACTTC
TRBJ2-3	TRBD1	TRBV6-5	NA	CASRADRASTDTQYF	TGTGCCAGCAGGGCCGACAGGGCGTCCACAGATACGCAGTATTTT
TRBJ1-1	TRBD1	TRBV5-6	NA	CASSPITGEATEAFF	TGTGCCAGCAGCCCAATCACAGGGGAGGCCACTGAAGCTTTCTTT
TRBJ2-7	NA	TRBV28	NA	CASRALGQGYEQYF	TGTGCCAGCAGAGCATTGGGGCAGGGTTACGAGCAGTACTTC
TRBJ1-2	NA	TRBV7-9	NA	CASSLAGYGYTF	TGTGCCAGCAGCTTAGCAGGCTATGGCTACACCTTC
TRBJ1-2	NA	TRBV11-2	NA	CASSPHAGTSYGYTF	TGTGCCAGCAGCCCCCACGCCGGGACTTCCTATGGCTACACCTTC
TRBJ2-1	NA	TRBV11-3	once	CASSHTTHNEQFF	TGTGCCAGCAGCCACACAACTCACAATGAGCAGTTCTTC
TRBJ2-7	NA	TRBV6-1	NA	CAGGGGYEQYF	TGTGCCGGGGGAGGGGGCTACGAGCAGTACTTC
TRBJ2-2	NA	TRBV18	NA	CASSPPGELFF	TGTGCCAGCTCACCGCCCGGGGAGCTGTTTTTT
TRBJ2-5	TRBD2	TRBV4-1	NA	CASSRRTSGMETQYF	TGCGCCAGCAGCCGAAGAACTAGCGGGATGGAGACCCAGTACTTC
TRBJ2-7	NA	TRBV6-6	NA	CASSYLARREQYF	TGTGCCAGCAGTTACCTGGCCCGCCGCGAGCAGTACTTC
TRBJ2-7	NA	TRBV6-6	NA	CASSYSDRTYEQYF	TGTGCCAGCAGTTACTCGGACAGAACCTACGAGCAGTACTTC
TRBJ2-5	NA	TRBV19	NA	CASSPSSESGRKQYF	TGTGCCAGTAGTCCATCTAGCGAGAGTGGAAGAAAGCAGTACTTC
TRBJ2-7	NA	TRBV4-2	NA	CASSQALDSSYEQYF	TGTGCCAGCAGCCAAGCCCTCGATTCCTCCTACGAGCAGTACTTC
TRBJ2-1	TRBD2	TRBV27	NA	CASSETSPYNEQFF	TGTGCCAGCAGTGAGACTAGCCCCTACAATGAGCAGTTCTTC
TRBJ2-7	NA	TRBV18	few	CASSPTGVGEQYF	TGTGCCAGCTCACCAACGGGGGTGGGGGAGCAGTACTTC
TRBJ2-5	NA	TRBV29-1	NA	CSVEQRGRGSSQETQYF	TGCAGCGTTGAACAACGAGGACGGGGCAGCTCCCAAGAGACCCAGTACTTC
TRBJ1-5	NA	TRBV18	NA	CASSPRQDSNQPQHF	TGTGCCAGCTCACCAAGGCAGGATAGCAATCAGCCCCAGCATTTT
TRBJ1-1	NA	TRBV7-3	NA	CASSLGPGGLNTEAFF	TGTGCCAGCAGCTTAGGGCCGGGTGGGTTGAACACTGAAGCTTTCTTT